One and the same sample provided the 10 T cell receptor beta chains below, sequenced in a study of blood T cell repertoires in COVID-19. Measured with immunoSEQ multiplex PCR; TCRdb has only the in-frame clones, and not every one. This sample yields fewer than 200,000 clones, of which roughly 80% are seen a single time; 2.8% belongs to the top ten. Material for sequencing was peripheral blood. The receptors were gathered from a man between 65 and 85 years old with acute or convalescent COVID-19.

The chain couples TRBV2 to TRBJ2-5; TRBD2 aligns across 8 bases. The CDR3 loop spans 15 amino acids. Looked up from germline, CDR1 is SNHLY and CDR2 is FYNNEI. V lost 7 bases, J lost 3 bases, and 10 bases stayed unmatched. CDR3 loop: CASTGGVAGKETQYF. The CDR3 nucleotides are TGTGCCAGCACTGGGGGGGTAGCGGGAAAAGAGACCCAGTACTTC.

The V and J genes are TRBV11-3 and TRBJ2-4; a possible D gene is TRBD2 (6 bases). Germline loops: CDR1 SGHNT, CDR2 YENEEA. The V end lost 5 bases, the J end lost 5 bases, and 13 bases lay between the germline ends. This CDR3 contains 14 residues. The DNA of the CDR3 is TGTGCCAGCAGCCCGGGACTCCTCGAAAACATTCAGTACTTC. Its translation is CASSPGLLENIQYF. The whole variable domain, filled in from reference TRBV11-3 and TRBJ2-4, reads EAGVVQSPRYKIIEKKQPVAFWCNPISGHNTLYWYLQNLGQGPELLIRYENEEAVDDSQLPKDRFSAERLKGVDSTLKIQPAELGDSAVYLCASSPGLLENIQYFGAGTRLSVL.

This rearrangement joins TRBV6-5 to TRBJ2-5; D is possibly TRBD1 (5 bases). This CDR3 spans 11 amino acids. Trimming cost V 7 bases and J 4 bases, with 7 bases left between them. In germline, CDR1 is MNHEY, CDR2 SVGAGI. This CDR3 is CASTGAETQYF. The CDR3 nucleotides read TGTGCCAGCACTGGGGCAGAGACCCAGTACTTC.

The chain uses TRBV6-6 and TRBJ1-5; 10 bases map to TRBD1. The germline V gene encodes CDR1 MNHNY and CDR2 SVGAGI (reference sequence). This CDR3 contains 16 residues. J was trimmed by 3 bases and V by 6 bases; bases with no gene match: 8. CDR3 residues: CASSDRGLSANQPQHF. The CDR3 DNA reads TGTGCCAGCAGCGACAGGGGGCTCTCGGCCAATCAGCCCCAGCATTTT.

The chain is built from TRBV27 and TRBJ1-2, with 7 bases that match TRBD1. Unmatched junction bases numbered 6, after V lost 4 bases and J lost 7 bases. Germline CDR1 MNHEY, CDR2 SMNVEV (reference sequence). This CDR3 is 13 amino acids long. CDR3 region: CASSSDRVVGYTF. In nucleotides, the CDR3 is TGTGCCAGCAGTTCCGACAGGGTGGTTGGCTACACCTTC.

The gene calls are TRBV27 and TRBJ1-1; 8 bases are a match to TRBD1. V was clipped by 1 base and J by 5 bases; unmatched bases: 9. From germline, CDR1 is MNHEY and CDR2 SMNVEV (reference sequence). The CDR3 is 16 residues long. CDR3 in amino acids: CASSLLGQGARTEAFF. The CDR3, as DNA: TGTGCCAGCAGTTTATTAGGTCAGGGGGCGCGAACTGAAGCTTTCTTT.

The chain uses TRBV29-1 and TRBJ1-1; a possible D gene is TRBD1 (6 bases). The V gene lost 4 bases and the J gene lost 2 bases, with 20 bases spanning the gap. The germline V gene has CDR1 SQVTM and CDR2 ANQGSEA. The CDR3 totals 16 residues. CDR3 residues: CSVVYPTSDRNTEAFF. The CDR3 coding sequence is TGCAGCGTTGTGTACCCCACCTCGGACAGAAACACTGAAGCTTTCTTT.

This clone was detected a few times. J is TRBJ2-3 and V is TRBV7-2; TRBD2 matches 9 bases. This CDR3 is 16 amino acids long. Per the germline V gene, CDR1 is SGHTA and CDR2 is FQGNSA. V shed 0 bases and J 5 bases; nucleotides not matched to a gene: 6. The chain's CDR3 is CASSLAALAGQDTQYF. CDR3 DNA sequence: TGTGCCAGCAGCTTAGCTGCCCTAGCGGGGCAAGATACGCAGTATTTT.

V and J are TRBV7-8 and TRBJ2-3, with D hard to call. Germline CDR1 and CDR2: SGHVS and FQNEAQ. Trimming stripped 2 bases from V and 1 base from J, with 7 bases between. The CDR3 runs to 14 residues. CDR3 bases: TGTGCCAGCAGCTTATTGCTAGGCACAGATACGCAGTATTTT. Protein sequence: CASSLLLGTDTQYF.

The V call is TRBV6-5, the J call TRBJ2-1; 10 bases line up with TRBD1. Germline V lookup: CDR1 MNHEY, CDR2 SVGAGI. V gave up 6 bases and J gave up 8 bases; unmatched junction bases: 10. The CDR3 spans 15 residues. CDR3 sequence (DNA): TGTGCCAGCAGCAACCCGGGACAGGGGTTCTATGAGCAGTTCTTC. Translated, it gives CASSNPGQGFYEQFF.